This T cell receptor (beta chain) was identified during a study of control samples from healthy donors and cancer patients. Trimming removed 1 base from V and 5 bases from J, with 12 bases in between. The germline V gene encodes CDR1 SGHTA and CDR2 FQGNSA. CDR3 length: 15 amino acids. Profiling relied on immunoSEQ multiplex PCR, and the TCRdb table lists in-frame clones only, not all of them. This sample has approximately 160,000 clones, with roughly 90% found just once. The TCR was taken from a woman in her 30s in good health. This rearrangement joins TRBV7-2 to TRBJ1-5; TRBD1 is a possible D gene (5 bases). The sample was blood. Written as DNA, the CDR3 is TGTGCCAGCAGCTTAGGCCGGGGGGGGTATCAGCCCCAGCATTTT. Amino acids: CASSLGRGGYQPQHF.